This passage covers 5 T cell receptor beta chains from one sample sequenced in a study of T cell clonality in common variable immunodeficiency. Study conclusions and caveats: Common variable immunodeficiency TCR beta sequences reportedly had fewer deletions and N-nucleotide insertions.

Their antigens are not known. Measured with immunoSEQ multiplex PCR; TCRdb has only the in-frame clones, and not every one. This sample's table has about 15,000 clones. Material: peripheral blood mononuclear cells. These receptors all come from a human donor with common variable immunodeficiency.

CDR3 in amino acids: CASSHERGGAFF. The sequenced part of the CDR3 DNA is TGCGCCAGCAGCCACGAAAGGGGGGGG. V and J are TRBV4-1 and TRBJ1-1, with D maybe TRBD1 (6 bases). The CDR3 is cut off 3 residues early in the read; its end comes from the germline J gene. There are 12 residues in the CDR3. The V gene's germline CDR1 is MGHRA and CDR2 YSYEKL.

The CDR3 spells CASSLQTGRNSPLHF. The covered CDR3 bases are TGTGCCAGCAGCTTACAGACAGGGAGAAATTCACCC. The gene calls are TRBV7-9 and TRBJ1-6, with TRBD1 matching over 7 bases. The CDR3 end falls 3 residues outside the read, so it is completed with the germline J gene. Germline assignment: CDR1 SEHNR and CDR2 FQNEAQ (reference sequence). V trimming: 2 bases; J trimming: 7 bases; junction bases outside the gene matches: 5. The CDR3 is made up of 15 amino acids.

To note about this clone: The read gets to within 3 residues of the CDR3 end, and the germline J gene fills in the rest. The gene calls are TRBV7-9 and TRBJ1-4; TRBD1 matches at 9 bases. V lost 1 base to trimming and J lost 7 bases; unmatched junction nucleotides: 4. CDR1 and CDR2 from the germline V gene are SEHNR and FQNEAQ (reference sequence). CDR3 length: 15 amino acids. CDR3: CASSLDRGRLEKLFF. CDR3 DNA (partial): TGTGCCAGCAGCTTAGACAGGGGGCGGCTTGAAAAA.

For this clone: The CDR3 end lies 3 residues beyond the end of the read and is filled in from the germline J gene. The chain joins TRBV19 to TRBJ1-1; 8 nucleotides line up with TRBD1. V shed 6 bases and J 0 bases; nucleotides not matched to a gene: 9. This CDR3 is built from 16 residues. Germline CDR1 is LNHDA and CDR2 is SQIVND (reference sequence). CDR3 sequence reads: CASSAPGGRMNTEAFF. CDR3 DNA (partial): TGTGCCAGTAGCGCCCCAGGGGGCCGCATGAACACTGAA.

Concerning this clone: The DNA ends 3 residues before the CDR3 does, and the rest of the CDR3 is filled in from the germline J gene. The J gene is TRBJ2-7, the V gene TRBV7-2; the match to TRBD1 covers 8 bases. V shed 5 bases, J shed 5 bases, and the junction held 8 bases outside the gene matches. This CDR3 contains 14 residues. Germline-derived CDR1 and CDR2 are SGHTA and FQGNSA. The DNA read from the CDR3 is TGTGCCAGCAGCATGACAGGGGCCCTTGACGAG. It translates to CASSMTGALDE. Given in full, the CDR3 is CASSMTGALDEQYF.